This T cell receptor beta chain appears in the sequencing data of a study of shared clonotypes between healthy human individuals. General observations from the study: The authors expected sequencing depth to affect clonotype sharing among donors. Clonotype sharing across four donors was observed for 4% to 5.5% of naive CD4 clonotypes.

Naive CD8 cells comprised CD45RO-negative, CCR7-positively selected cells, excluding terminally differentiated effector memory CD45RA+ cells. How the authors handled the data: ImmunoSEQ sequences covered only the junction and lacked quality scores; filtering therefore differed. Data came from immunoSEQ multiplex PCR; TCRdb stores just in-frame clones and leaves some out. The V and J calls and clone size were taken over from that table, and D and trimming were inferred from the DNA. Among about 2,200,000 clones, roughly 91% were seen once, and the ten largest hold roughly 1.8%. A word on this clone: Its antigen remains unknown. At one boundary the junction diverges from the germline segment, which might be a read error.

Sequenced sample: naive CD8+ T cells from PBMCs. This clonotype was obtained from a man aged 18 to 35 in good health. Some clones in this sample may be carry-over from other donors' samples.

The CDR3 protein is CASSFERLHF. CDR3 DNA: TGTGCCAGCAGTTTTGAACGGCTCCACTTC. The chain joins TRBV28 to TRBJ2-7; no clear D gene. The V gene's germline CDR1 is MDHEN and CDR2 SYDVKM. The CDR3 has 10 amino acids.